Below are 27 T cell receptor beta chains sequenced from a single sample in a study of neurological immune-mediated disorders. TCRdb re-called the 5' RACE reads through MiXCR, storing one row per CDR3 protein. The repertoire holds tens of thousands of distinct CDR3 sequences, with 4% as singletons. The sample taken for sequencing was CD4+ T cells from blood. The receptors originated from a woman aged 40-49 years with multiple sclerosis.

This clonotype has a count of ten or more. V usage is TRBV5-1 and J usage is TRBJ1-5; D not resolved. The CDR3 length is 13 residues. Trimming took off 0 bases at V and 5 bases at J, with 6 bases between the two ends. Germline V gives CDR1 SGHRS, CDR2 YFSETQ. The CDR3 loop is CASSLDIYQPQHF. CDR3 sequence (DNA): TGCGCCAGCAGCTTGGACATTTATCAGCCCCAGCATTTT.

This chain links TRBV25-1 with TRBJ2-7; D may correspond to TRBD1 or TRBD2 (5 bases each). This CDR3 is 15 amino acids long. Trimming pared 6 bases from V and 6 bases from J, leaving 21 bases between. Germline V lookup: CDR1 MGHDK, CDR2 SYGVNS. Written as DNA, the CDR3 is TGTGCCAGCAGGCGGGCTGTATCAACCGGGGCCGAGCAGTACTTC. Amino acid sequence: CASRRAVSTGAEQYF.

This clonotype showed up many times. The rearrangement joins TRBV7-6 to TRBJ2-1; TRBD1 matches at 7 bases. The germline CDR1 and CDR2 sequences are SGHVS and FNYEAQ. V was clipped by 1 base and J by 6 bases; unmatched bases: 9. The CDR3 is 16 amino acids. CDR3 in DNA: TGTGCCAGCAGCTTAGGGACAGGTCTAGTGGGCAATGAGCAGTTCTTC. Protein product: CASSLGTGLVGNEQFF.

Many counts were recorded for this clonotype. The rearrangement joins TRBV20-1 to TRBJ2-5; 13 bases fit TRBD2. Trimming at V came to 5 bases and at J to 4 bases, leaving 10 bases not matched to a gene. Germline V lookup: CDR1 DFQATT, CDR2 SNEGSKA (reference sequence). This CDR3 contains 16 residues. CDR3 loop: CSAPGLAGPDGETQYF. The CDR3 DNA is TGCAGTGCTCCGGGACTAGCGGGGCCGGATGGAGAGACCCAGTACTTC.

This clonotype has a count of ten or more. This chain links TRBV12-3 or TRBV12-4 with TRBJ1-1; D gene unclear. The CDR3 runs 12 residues. V lost 4 bases to trimming and J lost 10 bases, with 13 bases between them. CDR3 bases: TGTGCCAGCAGTTCCCCAGGTCGAGGAGCTTTCTTT. This codes for CASSSPGRGAFF.

There are many counts of this clonotype. The V gene is TRBV7-9, the J gene TRBJ1-2, with D unclear. Trimming cost V 1 base and J 4 bases, with 4 bases left between them. Per germline, CDR1 SEHNR and CDR2 FQNEAQ (reference sequence). The CDR3 is 12 residues long. This CDR3 is CASSLDVYGYTF. CDR3 in DNA: TGTGCCAGCAGCTTAGATGTCTATGGCTACACCTTC.

This clonotype was counted ten times or more. This chain links TRBV5-1 with TRBJ1-1, with unresolved D. CDR3 length equals 14 residues. From germline, CDR1 is SGHRS and CDR2 YFSETQ. V lost 4 bases to trimming and J lost 3 bases, with 13 bases between them. CDR3 DNA: TGCGCCAGCAGCAAGGACGGAACTTACACTGAAGCTTTCTTT. Translating gives CASSKDGTYTEAFF.

At least ten counts were recorded for this clonotype. V and J are TRBV12-3 or TRBV12-4 and TRBJ1-6, with unresolved D. The CDR3 contains 16 residues. Trimming stripped 5 bases from V and 9 bases from J, with 20 bases between. The CDR3 sequence is CASSPQNRESGSPLHF. The CDR3 region has the DNA TGTGCCAGCAGTCCCCAGAACAGAGAGTCGGGTTCACCCCTCCACTTT.

This clonotype was seen at least ten times. This rearrangement joins TRBV20-1 to TRBJ1-1, with no clear D. Germline assignment: CDR1 DFQATT and CDR2 SNEGSKA (reference sequence). CDR3 length: 14 amino acids. V lost 0 bases and J lost 1, with 9 bases in between. The CDR3 sequence is CSARDLAENTEAFF. The CDR3 DNA reads as TGCAGTGCTAGAGACCTGGCAGAGAACACTGAAGCTTTCTTT.

This clonotype was recorded many times. In DNA, the CDR3 is TGTGCCAGCTCACCACGAACAGGGAACACTGAAGCTTTCTTT. It translates to CASSPRTGNTEAFF. This chain connects TRBV18 to TRBJ1-1; weak D call: TRBD1 (5 bases). Germline V lookup: CDR1 KGHSH, CDR2 LQKENI. Trimming left V 1 base short and J 1 base short, with 7 bases between. The CDR3 totals 14 residues.

The table lists this clonotype with many counts. The V and J genes are TRBV29-1 and TRBJ1-2, with D possibly being TRBD1 (6 bases). V shed 0 bases and J shed 2 bases, with 16 bases lying between them. The germline V gene has CDR1 SQVTM and CDR2 ANQGSEA. The CDR3 has 16 amino acids. CDR3 in amino acids: CSVEDGGRGSNYGYTF. As DNA, the CDR3 is TGCAGCGTTGAAGATGGGGGCAGGGGATCAAACTATGGCTACACCTTC.

At least ten counts were recorded for this clonotype. The V gene is TRBV12-3 or TRBV12-4, the J gene TRBJ1-6; D remains unclear. The V and J ends lost 3 bases and 2 bases respectively, with 11 bases between them. The CDR3 loop spans 16 amino acids. The CDR3 DNA is TGTGCCAGCAGTTTCCCGGCAGGAACCTATAATTCACCCCTCCACTTT. It translates to CASSFPAGTYNSPLHF.

This clonotype is a singleton in its sample. The chain employs TRBV18 and TRBJ2-3, with TRBD2 identical over 10 bases. Per the germline V gene, CDR1 is KGHSH and CDR2 is LQKENI. The V gene end was trimmed by 4 bases and the J gene end by 4 bases; junction bases not matched to a gene: 5. CDR3 size: 15 residues. CDR3 residues: CASSRSGGAADTQYF. The CDR3 coding sequence is TGTGCCAGCTCACGCAGCGGGGGGGCCGCAGATACGCAGTATTTT.

This clonotype has ten or more counts. The chain uses TRBV5-1 and TRBJ1-6; D gene uncertain. CDR3 length: 14 amino acids. Germline values: CDR1 SGHRS, CDR2 YFSETQ. Trimming stripped 1 base from V and 10 bases from J, with 12 bases between. CDR3 in DNA: TGCGCCAGCAGCTTGATGGGTTTTCGATCACCCCTCCACTTT. Amino acid sequence: CASSLMGFRSPLHF.

This clonotype was seen many times. The gene calls are TRBV5-1 and TRBJ1-1; D uncertain. The CDR3 is 14 amino acids. Germline lookup yields CDR1 SGHRS and CDR2 YFSETQ. V was cut by 5 bases and J by 5 bases, with 16 bases left in between. The CDR3 coding sequence is TGCGCCAGCAGTTACGGAGCCGGGGTGACTGAAGCTTTCTTT. This translates into CASSYGAGVTEAFF.

V gene TRBV20-1 combines with J gene TRBJ2-7; D is unresolved. Germline V gene data show CDR1 as DFQATT and CDR2 as SNEGSKA (reference sequence). CDR3 length equals 12 residues. Trimming shortened V by 3 bases and J by 6 bases, and 12 bases separated the two germline ends. The CDR3 sequence is CSASRVTSEQYF. The CDR3 DNA is TGCAGTGCTAGTAGAGTTACAAGCGAGCAGTACTTC.

This clonotype has at least ten counts. This chain links TRBV12-5 with TRBJ2-1; D is uncertain. The CDR3 contains 12 residues. The V and J ends lost 2 bases and 9 bases respectively, with 8 bases between them. In germline, CDR1 is LGHNT, CDR2 FRNRAP. In DNA form, the CDR3 reads TGTGCTAGTGGTTTGATCGGAGCTGAGCAGTTCTTC. Its protein product is CASGLIGAEQFF.

There are many counts of this clonotype. The chain combines TRBV5-1 with TRBJ2-7, with no clear D. Germline V lookup: CDR1 SGHRS, CDR2 YFSETQ. Trimming removed 0 bases at V and 9 bases at J, with 13 bases between. This CDR3 has 13 residues. This CDR3 is CASSLAGVTSQYF. DNA for the CDR3: TGCGCCAGCAGCTTGGCTGGGGTGACCTCGCAGTACTTC.

In this sample, this clonotype turned up a few times. This rearrangement joins TRBV18 to TRBJ1-2, with D possibly TRBD1 on 5 matching bases. V was cut by 3 bases and J by 6 bases, with 11 bases left in between. The CDR3 has 13 residues. Germline CDR1 reads KGHSH; CDR2 reads LQKENI. The CDR3 spells CASSPDGGDGYTF. The CDR3 nucleotides read TGTGCCAGCTCACCCGACGGGGGAGATGGCTACACCTTC.

In its sample, this clonotype was seen many times. This chain links TRBV12-3 or TRBV12-4 with TRBJ1-2; TRBD1 aligns across 7 bases. This CDR3 region has 14 residues. V gave up 5 bases and J gave up 8 bases; unmatched junction bases: 11. The CDR3 here is CASSRLQRQGGYTF. Here the CDR3 DNA reads TGTGCCAGCAGTCGACTTCAAAGACAGGGCGGCTACACCTTC.

The table lists this clonotype with many counts. The chain joins TRBV20-1 to TRBJ1-2; 8 positions match TRBD1. This CDR3 region has 15 residues. J gave up 4 bases and V 6 bases, and 13 bases lay outside the gene matches. Germline CDR1 and CDR2: DFQATT and SNEGSKA (reference sequence). This chain's CDR3 is CSAGTGTALGYGYTF. The CDR3 nucleotides are TGCAGTGCGGGGACAGGTACCGCCCTGGGCTATGGCTACACCTTC.

This clonotype came up many times. The rearrangement joins TRBV7-3 to TRBJ2-1; D perhaps matches TRBD2 (6 bases). V was pared by 2 bases and J by 10 bases, with 9 bases between. This CDR3 contains 12 residues. CDR1 SGHTA and CDR2 FQGTGA come from the germline V gene. The CDR3 nucleotides read TGTGCCAGCAGCTTAGGGGGAGGCGAGCAGTTCTTC. Amino acids: CASSLGGGEQFF.

In this sample, this clonotype turned up many times. The chain employs TRBV12-3 or TRBV12-4 and TRBJ2-4; D is tentatively TRBD1 or TRBD2 (5 bases each). This CDR3 spans 15 amino acids. Trimming cost V 6 bases and J 6 bases, with 18 bases left between them. This CDR3 reads CASRASGRRVNIQYF. In DNA form, the CDR3 reads TGTGCCAGCAGGGCCTCGGGACGGCGCGTAAACATTCAGTACTTC.

Ten or more counts support this clonotype. The V and J genes are TRBV20-1 and TRBJ1-5; 11 bases map to TRBD1. CDR1 is DFQATT and CDR2 is SNEGSKA in the germline V gene (reference sequence). Trimming took 0 bases from V and 6 from J; bases not matched to a gene: 7. The CDR3 loop spans 16 amino acids. CDR3 DNA sequence: TGCAGTGCTAGAGAGTGGGGGACAGGGGGAGTTCAGCCCCAGCATTTT. Translated: CSAREWGTGGVQPQHF.

This clonotype was picked up many times. The gene calls are TRBV7-8 and TRBJ2-5; the D gene could be TRBD1 or TRBD2 (5 bases each). Germline CDR1 SGHVS, CDR2 FQNEAQ. The CDR3 totals 15 residues. The V end was cut by 5 bases, the J end by 5 bases, with 18 bases between. CDR3 nucleotide sequence: TGTGCCAGCAGCCCTCCGGGACCCGCCGAGGAGACCCAGTACTTC. Translating it yields CASSPPGPAEETQYF.

This clonotype is labeled as medium-sized (0.01 to 0.1%). This rearrangement joins TRBV11-2 to TRBJ2-3; the D is unclear. V was clipped by 2 bases and J by 6 bases, with 15 bases between them. The CDR3 has 15 residues. Germline V gives CDR1 SGHAT, CDR2 FQNNGV. The CDR3 is CASSLNGGALDTQYF. Here the CDR3 DNA reads TGTGCCAGCAGCTTAAACGGCGGTGCATTGGATACGCAGTATTTT.

This clonotype was seen a single time. The chain couples TRBV20-1 to TRBJ1-2; 12 bases are shared with TRBD1. Germline CDR1 reads DFQATT; CDR2 reads SNEGSKA (reference sequence). CDR3 size: 15 residues. The V and J ends lost 6 bases and 4 bases, in that order; junction bases with no gene match: 9. Here the CDR3 reads CSASKGTGGVYGYTF. Written as DNA, the CDR3 is TGCAGTGCCTCAAAGGGGACAGGGGGCGTCTATGGCTACACCTTC.